This T cell receptor (beta chain) came from a study of cytomegalovirus exposure and HLA in healthy donors. Study-wide points: According to the study, 150 to 200 TCR beta chains were cytomegalovirus-associated.

This CDR3 comprises 20 residues. CDR1 SGHVS and CDR2 FNYEAQ come from the germline V gene. With 1 base clipped from V and 2 bases from J, the junction kept 14 bases outside the gene matches. PCR amplification relied on 60 Vbeta primers (plus 13 Jbeta primers). This table comes from immunoSEQ multiplex PCR, and its TCRdb copy is limited to in-frame clones, with some not included. The sample records 140,000 or so clones, 70% to 90% being singletons. With respect to this clone: The target antigen is unknown.

This TCR was sampled from a middle-aged woman in good health and CMV-seronegative. The source material was PBMCs. This chain uses TRBV7-6 with TRBJ2-4; 10 bases line up with TRBD1. In DNA, the CDR3 is TGTGCCAGCAGCTTAGGGGACAGGGGAAAACGGGGTAGAACCAAAAACATTCAGTACTTC. It translates to CASSLGDRGKRGRTKNIQYF.